Presented here are 6 T cell receptor beta chains from one specimen sequenced in a study of immune heterogeneity within non-small cell lung tumors listed by TCRdb under 2018. The instrument given in TCRdb is HiSeq X Ten. The TCR beta CDR3 region was amplified with a multiplex PCR system whose first round ran for around 10 cycles using 32 V-gene forward primers and 13 J-gene reverse primers. Through fastp at Q25 and MiXCR, TCRdb rebuilt clones from the public reads, retaining in-frame beta chains. Rows merge per CDR3 protein into single entries with the most common DNA and genes. Here the sample has about 3,600 distinct CDR3 sequences; around a quarter occur a single time. Together, the top ten hold roughly 13% of the sample. The TCR template was genomic DNA extracted from bulk tumor tissue, and roughly 590 ng of gDNA was amplified for each sample. During surgery, multiple biopsies were taken from each primary tumor and placed as far apart as possible within the tumor mass. The study cohort was described as untreated, and the patients were newly diagnosed NSCLC cases having curative surgery.

Sequencing used lung tumor tissue. Receptors originate from a man aged 60 to 69 with non-small cell lung cancer.

The chain joins TRBV5-1 to TRBJ2-1, with 7 bases matching TRBD2. The junction had 7 bases not matched to a gene; V was cut back by 2 bases and J by 5 bases. Per germline, CDR1 SGHRS and CDR2 YFSETQ. The CDR3 spans 15 residues. CDR3 in DNA: TGCGCCAGCAGCTTCGGGTCTAGCGGCAACAATGAGCAGTTCTTC. Translating gives CASSFGSSGNNEQFF.

This clonotype is classed as medium-sized. The V call is TRBV5-1, the J call TRBJ2-7; 8 bases line up with TRBD2. Germline trimming cut 7 bases from V and 5 bases from J; bases unmatched to any gene: 20. The germline CDR1 and CDR2 sequences are SGHRS and YFSETQ. The CDR3 runs 17 residues. In nucleotides, the CDR3 is TGCGCCAGCGCGACTTTAACGGGCGCGGGAGGAGGTAACGAGCAGTACTTC. It yields the protein CASATLTGAGGGNEQYF.

This clonotype rates as medium-sized. The CDR3 sequence: CASSWGGTAEAFF. CDR3 bases: TGTGCCAGCAGCTGGGGGGGCACCGCTGAAGCTTTCTTT. The genes are TRBV6-1 and TRBJ1-1; D perhaps matches TRBD1 (6 bases). Trimming stripped 6 bases from V and 6 bases from J, with 14 bases between. The germline V gene has CDR1 MNHNS and CDR2 SASEGT. This CDR3 has 13 amino acids.

This clonotype rates as medium-sized. The chain joins TRBV20-1 to TRBJ2-1; 7 bases are a match to TRBD2. CDR3 length: 15 residues. The trim removed 3 bases at V and 8 bases at J, leaving 13 bases unmatched. Looked up from germline, CDR1 is DFQATT and CDR2 is SNEGSKA (reference sequence). The DNA for the CDR3 is TGCAGTGCTAGTACCGGACTAGAGTTACGGGATGAGCAGTTCTTC. This encodes CSASTGLELRDEQFF.

By sample share, this clonotype is medium-sized. V usage is TRBV10-3 and J usage is TRBJ2-1, with TRBD2 as a possible D gene (5 bases). The germline CDR1 and CDR2 sequences are ENHRY and SYGVKD. The CDR3 has 12 amino acids. V was shortened by 3 bases and J by 8 bases, with 8 bases between the two germline ends. The CDR3 loop is CAISERGYEQFF. The CDR3 DNA reads as TGTGCCATCAGTGAAAGAGGGTATGAGCAGTTCTTC.

The chain carries TRBV5-6 and TRBJ2-7, with D uncertain. The V gene lost 1 base and the J gene lost 3 bases, with 8 bases spanning the gap. The germline CDR1 and CDR2 sequences are SGHDT and YYEEEE. The CDR3 is 13 residues long. This CDR3 reads CASSLRVGYEQYF. The CDR3 DNA reads as TGTGCCAGCAGCTTGAGGGTTGGCTACGAGCAGTACTTC.